This T cell receptor (beta chain) came from a study of glioma-infiltrating T cells. Study-wide results and caveats: CDR3 overlap between tissue and blood was very small. Non-neoplastic patients had below-expected tissue-blood divergence, while all gliomas exceeded expectation.

This clonotype was seen ten or more times. The antigen is unknown. Using RNA template, CDR3s of TCR alpha and beta were amplified with iRepertoire arm-PCR. Tissue mRNA or PBMC total RNA, about 85-400 ng, went into one-step reverse transcription and amplification. TCRdb reprocessed the multiplex PCR reads with MiXCR, giving one entry per CDR3 protein. This table has 90,000 to 110,000 distinct CDR3 sequences, approximately 26% appearing once. This CDR3 is 16 amino acids long. From germline, CDR1 is KGHDR and CDR2 SFDVKD. Between the trimmed V and J ends, which lost 2 bases and 5 bases, there was a span of 16 bases.

Sequencing was done on a sample of glioma tissue, nonneoplastic brain tissue, or PBMCs (not recorded which). This clonotype originated in a human donor with low-grade glioma or glioblastoma, undergoing nonglioma brain surgery, or in good health (not recorded which). The V and J genes are TRBV24-1 and TRBJ2-3; D perhaps matches TRBD1 (5 bases). This chain's CDR3 is CATSDSAGYHRDTQYF. Here the CDR3 DNA reads TGTGCCACCAGTGATTCTGCAGGGTACCATAGAGATACGCAGTATTTT.